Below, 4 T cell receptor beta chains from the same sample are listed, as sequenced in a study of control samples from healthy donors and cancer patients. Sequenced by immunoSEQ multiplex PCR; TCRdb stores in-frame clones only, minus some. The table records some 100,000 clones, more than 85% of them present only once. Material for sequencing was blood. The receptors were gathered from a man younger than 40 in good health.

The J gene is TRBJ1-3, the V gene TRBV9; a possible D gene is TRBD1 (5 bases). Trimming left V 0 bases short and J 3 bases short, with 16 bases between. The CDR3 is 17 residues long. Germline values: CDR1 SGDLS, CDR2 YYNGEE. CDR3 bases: TGTGCCAGCAGCGTAGCTACGTCGGGGGGGATTGGAAACACCATATATTTT. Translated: CASSVATSGGIGNTIYF.

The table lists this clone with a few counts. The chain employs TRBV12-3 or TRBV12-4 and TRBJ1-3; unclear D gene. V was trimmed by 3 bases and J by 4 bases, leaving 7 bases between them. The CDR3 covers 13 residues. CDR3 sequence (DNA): TGTGCCAGCAGTTTGGGCCTGGGAAACACCATATATTTT. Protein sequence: CASSLGLGNTIYF.

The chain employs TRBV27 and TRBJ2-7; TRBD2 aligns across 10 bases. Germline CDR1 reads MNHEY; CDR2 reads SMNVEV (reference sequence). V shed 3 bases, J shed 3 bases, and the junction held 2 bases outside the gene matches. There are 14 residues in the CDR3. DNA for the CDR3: TGTGCCAGCAGTTTTCTAGCGGGAGACTACGAGCAGTACTTC. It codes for CASSFLAGDYEQYF.

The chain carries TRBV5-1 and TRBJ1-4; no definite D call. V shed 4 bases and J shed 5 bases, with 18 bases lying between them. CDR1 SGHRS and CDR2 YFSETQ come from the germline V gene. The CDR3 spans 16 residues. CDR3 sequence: CASSVAAGLMNEKLFF. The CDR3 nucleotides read TGCGCCAGCAGCGTCGCCGCAGGCCTGATGAATGAAAAACTGTTTTTT.